These 5 T cell receptor beta chains originate from one sample sequenced in a study of beta chain features in type 1 diabetes. Findings and caveats of the study: In every one of the four CD4+ subsets, TCRB CDR3s were moderately but significantly shorter in Type 1 diabetes patients.

Antigens of these TCRs are unknown. All of the isolated RNA was reverse transcribed, so expressed TCRB transcripts were sequenced. The protocol was immunoSEQ multiplex PCR, while the TCRdb copy is restricted to in-frame clones and leaves out a portion. The sample holds hundreds of thousands of clones, around 13% seen once. Sequencing was carried out using naive CD4+ T cells from blood. Receptors originate from a woman between 18 and 29 years old with type 1 diabetes.

A few counts support this clone. The genes are TRBV7-9 and TRBJ2-7, with 11 bases fitting TRBD1. CDR3 length: 15 amino acids. Trimming cost V 5 bases and J 2 bases; bases outside gene matches: 5. Germline assignment: CDR1 SEHNR and CDR2 FQNEAQ (reference sequence). CDR3 nucleotide sequence: TGTGCCAGCAGCACACCGGGACAGGGGGCCTACGAGCAGTACTTC. Translated, it gives CASSTPGQGAYEQYF.

The rearrangement joins TRBV23-1 to TRBJ1-1; TRBD1 might be the D (6 bases). TRBV23-1 is placed among ORFs of uncertain function. The CDR3 loop spans 14 amino acids. V shed 4 bases and J shed 1 base, with 10 bases lying between them. DNA for the CDR3: TGCGCCAGCAGTCCCGGGGGGCCGAACACTGAAGCTTTCTTT. Translating it yields CASSPGGPNTEAFF.

There are a few counts of this clone. The V gene is TRBV7-9, the J gene TRBJ1-1; perhaps TRBD1 as D (5 bases). Per germline, CDR1 SEHNR and CDR2 FQNEAQ (reference sequence). This CDR3 has 13 amino acids. Trimming cost V 5 bases and J 0 bases, with 7 bases left between them. The CDR3 DNA reads TGTGCCAGCAGCACAGGCATGAACACTGAAGCTTTCTTT. Translation: CASSTGMNTEAFF.

There are a few counts of this clone. CDR3 bases: TGCAGCGCCAGACCCAGGTTGACGAACACTGAAGCTTTCTTT. It is translated as CSARPRLTNTEAFF. The J gene is TRBJ1-1, the V gene TRBV29-1; the D is unclear. Germline V CDR1 and CDR2: SQVTM, ANQGSEA. Deletions cut 7 bases from V and 1 base from J, with 16 bases between. This CDR3 contains 14 residues.

This clone was counted between two and nine times. J is TRBJ2-5 and V is TRBV13; tentatively, D is TRBD2 (6 bases). Trimming removed 5 bases at V and 3 bases at J, with 22 bases between. This CDR3 is built from 17 residues. From germline, CDR1 is PRHDT and CDR2 FYEKMQ (reference sequence). CDR3 amino acids: CASSPSERRGFKETQYF. The CDR3 DNA reads as TGTGCCAGCAGCCCCTCTGAGCGGAGGGGCTTCAAAGAGACCCAGTACTTC.